Below, one TCR beta chain is given with its context. Clones were read by immunoSEQ multiplex PCR, and TCRdb kept only the in-frame ones, dropping some. The repertoire holds approximately 40,000 clones, around 90% seen once, with under 0.45% in the top ten. The data were obtained in a study of T cell changes during pregnancy in multiple sclerosis. V shed 6 bases, J shed 4 bases, and the junction held 3 bases outside the gene matches. The germline V gene encodes CDR1 SGHDN and CDR2 FVKESK. The CDR3 has 14 residues. The source was CD4+ T cells from peripheral blood mononuclear cells, collected after pregnancy. The V and J genes are TRBV14 and TRBJ2-3, with 11 positions matching TRBD2. The TCR comes from a female donor in good health, enrolled as a control in a pregnancy study. The chain's CDR3 is CASRLAGGPDTQYF. For the CDR3, the DNA is TGTGCCAGCAGGCTAGCGGGGGGCCCAGATACGCAGTATTTT.